The source of this T cell receptor beta chain is a study of blood T cell repertoires in COVID-19. The overall study: Acute and convalescent COVID-19 specimens originated in the United States, Italy and Spain.

The CDR3 runs to 14 residues. V shed 2 bases, J shed 10 bases, and the junction held 6 bases outside the gene matches. The germline V gene encodes CDR1 SGHRS and CDR2 YFSETQ. Original processing notes: Amplifying reference gene primers gave estimates of nucleated cell counts. Clones were read by immunoSEQ multiplex PCR, and TCRdb kept only the in-frame ones, dropping some. The DNA gave D and trimming, while V, J and clone size come from that table. The data hold 130,000 to 150,000 clones, with 88% observed a single time. The chain couples TRBV5-1 to TRBJ1-6; 7 nucleotides align to TRBD1. This receptor was obtained from a man aged 45-65 years with active or convalescent COVID-19. The specimen sequenced was peripheral blood. The CDR3 reads CASSLTGVSSPLHF. The CDR3, as DNA: TGCGCCAGCAGCTTAACAGGGGTTAGCTCACCCCTCCACTTT.